Below, 26 T cell receptor beta chains from the same sample are listed, as sequenced in a study of control samples from healthy donors and cancer patients. Sequenced by immunoSEQ multiplex PCR; TCRdb stores in-frame clones only, minus some. The sample has 150,000 or so clones, about 90% seen once; the top ten hold 12%. Sequencing was performed on blood. These receptor sequences come from a man aged 25-40 years in good health.

This clone was recorded once. The rearrangement links TRBV18 to TRBJ2-5, with D perhaps TRBD1 (5 bases). Germline assignment: CDR1 KGHSH and CDR2 LQKENI. Trimming removed 6 bases from V and 1 base from J, with 12 bases in between. The CDR3 consists of 14 residues. Here the CDR3 DNA reads TGTGCCAGCTCCAAAGGGGCTACCCAAGAGACCCAGTACTTC. Its protein product is CASSKGATQETQYF.

The CDR3, as DNA: TGCAGCGTTGGGGCAGACCACTATGGCTACACCTTC. Its translation: CSVGADHYGYTF. V gene TRBV29-1 combines with J gene TRBJ1-2; no definite D call. There are 12 residues in the CDR3. In germline, CDR1 is SQVTM, CDR2 ANQGSEA. Trimming cost V 4 bases and J 3 bases, with 9 bases left between them.

The chain employs TRBV3-1 (or the pseudogene TRBV3-2) and TRBJ2-2; a weak D match, TRBD1 (7 bases). The CDR3 runs to 15 residues. Trimming stripped 2 bases from V and 5 bases from J, with 12 bases between. CDR1 and CDR2 from the germline V gene are LGHDT and YNNKEL (reference sequence). CDR3 sequence reads: CASSQRQGGTGELFF. For the CDR3, the DNA is TGTGCCAGCAGCCAACGACAGGGAGGTACCGGGGAGCTGTTTTTT.

V is TRBV5-4 and J is TRBJ2-2; TRBD1 matches 11 bases. With V trimmed by 4 bases and J by 4 bases, 3 bases remained unmatched. The germline gives CDR1 SGHNT, CDR2 YYREEE (reference sequence). The CDR3 totals 15 residues. CDR3 bases: TGTGCCAGCAGCCCGGGACAGGGGGTCACCGGGGAGCTGTTTTTT. The encoded protein is CASSPGQGVTGELFF.

The chain joins TRBV3-1 (or the pseudogene TRBV3-2) to TRBJ2-4; D gene uncertain. Trimming left V 2 bases short and J 4 bases short, with 0 bases between. The CDR3 contains 11 residues. The germline V gene has CDR1 LGHDT and CDR2 YNNKEL (reference sequence). Written as DNA, the CDR3 is TGTGCCAGCAGCCAAAAAAACATTCAGTACTTC. Translation gives CASSQKNIQYF.

This clone was recorded only once. The J gene is TRBJ2-1, the V gene TRBV5-5; D uncertain. Per the germline V gene, CDR1 is SGHKS and CDR2 is YYEKEE (reference sequence). The germline V and J ends were trimmed by 4 bases and 8 bases, with 19 bases remaining between them. This CDR3 contains 15 residues. CDR3 DNA sequence: TGTGCCAGCAGCCCATCCCTAGGCGATCGGGATGAGCAGTTCTTC. Encoded protein: CASSPSLGDRDEQFF. Supplemented by reference TRBV5-5 and TRBJ2-1, the full variable domain reads DAGVTQSPTHLIKTRGQQVTLRCSPISGHKSVSWYQQVLGQGPQFIFQYYEKEERGRGNFPDRFSARQFPNYSSELNVNALLLGDSALYLCASSPSLGDRDEQFFGPGTRLTVL.

The rearrangement links TRBV2 to TRBJ1-2, with 7 positions matching TRBD1. CDR3 length: 15 amino acids. The J segment lost 4 bases and the V segment lost 4 bases, leaving 9 bases of the junction unmatched. From germline, CDR1 is SNHLY and CDR2 FYNNEI. The CDR3 nucleotides read TGTGCCAGCAGTGTCGACAGGGCGATATCCTATGGCTACACCTTC. It translates to CASSVDRAISYGYTF.

CDR3 loop: CAWSRTSGSDEQYF. CDR3 nucleotides: TGTGCCTGGAGTCGGACTAGCGGGTCGGACGAGCAGTACTTC. This rearrangement joins TRBV30 to TRBJ2-7; TRBD2 aligns across 11 bases. Looked up from germline, CDR1 is GTSNPN and CDR2 is SVGIG (reference sequence). CDR3 length equals 14 residues. V lost 2 bases and J lost 5; bases outside the gene matches: 5. Together with reference TRBV30 and TRBJ2-7, the CDR3 gives the full variable domain: SQTIHQWPATLVQPVGSPLSLECTVEGTSNPNLYWYRQAAGRGLQLLFYSVGIGQISSEVPQNLSASRPQDRQFILSSKKLLLSDSGFYLCAWSRTSGSDEQYFGPGTRLTVT.

V usage is TRBV7-9 and J usage is TRBJ1-2; 7 bases agree with TRBD1. Germline V gives CDR1 SEHNR, CDR2 FQNEAQ (reference sequence). V was clipped by 5 bases and J by 4 bases; unmatched bases: 10. This CDR3 has 15 amino acids. CDR3 sequence reads: CASSPGGSLGYGYTF. Here the CDR3 DNA reads TGTGCCAGCAGCCCAGGGGGGAGCCTTGGCTATGGCTACACCTTC.

This chain connects TRBV7-6 to TRBJ2-5; D is uncertain. Germline V lookup: CDR1 SGHVS, CDR2 FNYEAQ. The CDR3 has 13 amino acids. Trimming shortened V by 1 base and J by 3 bases, and 6 bases separated the two germline ends. The DNA for the CDR3 is TGTGCCAGCAGCTTAGTCAGTGAAGAGACCCAGTACTTC. Residues: CASSLVSEETQYF.

CDR3 in amino acids: CASSLLRGQNQETQYF. The CDR3 nucleotides are TGTGCCAGCAGCCTACTTCGGGGACAGAACCAAGAGACCCAGTACTTC. This chain uses TRBV11-1 with TRBJ2-5; 7 bases line up with TRBD1. Trimming at V came to 5 bases and at J to 0 bases, leaving 9 bases not matched to a gene. Germline loops: CDR1 SGHAT, CDR2 FQDESV (reference sequence). The CDR3 consists of 16 residues.

The chain couples TRBV18 to TRBJ2-1; 7 bases line up with TRBD2. The CDR3 runs 15 residues. The V segment lost 5 bases and the J segment 8 bases; nucleotides outside the gene matches: 12. Per germline, CDR1 KGHSH and CDR2 LQKENI. In nucleotides, the CDR3 is TGTGCCAGCTCAGCGGGGAAACTAGCGAGGGATGAGCAGTTCTTC. Its translation is CASSAGKLARDEQFF. The full variable domain, in which reference TRBV18 and TRBJ2-1 provide the parts outside the CDR3, is NAGVMQNPRHLVRRRGQEARLRCSPMKGHSHVYWYRQLPEEGLKFMVYLQKENIIDESGMPKERFSAEFPKEGPSILRIQQVVRGDSAAYFCASSAGKLARDEQFFGPGTRLTVL.

Comments on this clone: A read error may account for a junction end that differs from germline. Other DNA sequences in this specimen translate into the identical CDR3. The V gene is TRBV6-1, the J gene TRBJ1-6; D unclear. CDR3 size: 13 residues. Germline V CDR1 and CDR2: MNHNS, SASEGT. CDR3 coding DNA: TGTGCCAGCAGTGAACACAGCAATTCACCCCTCCATTTT. It yields the protein CASSEHSNSPLHF.

This chain uses TRBV5-1 with TRBJ1-6; D is perhaps TRBD1 (5 bases). CDR1 and CDR2 (germline): SGHRS, YFSETQ. The CDR3 loop spans 14 amino acids. V was shortened by 1 base and J by 8 bases, with 10 bases between the two germline ends. CDR3 in DNA: TGCGCCAGCAGCTTGTCAGGGTTTGATTCACCCCTCCACTTT. Its protein product is CASSLSGFDSPLHF.

This clone came up once. V and J are TRBV4-1 and TRBJ2-3; D gene ambiguous. The germline CDR1 and CDR2 sequences are MGHRA and YSYEKL. Between the trimmed V and J ends, which lost 4 bases and 5 bases, there was a span of 7 bases. This CDR3 is built from 12 residues. The CDR3: CASSPQEDTQYF. DNA for the CDR3: TGCGCCAGCAGCCCCCAGGAAGATACGCAGTATTTT.

CDR3 coding DNA: TGTGCCACCAGACTCAGGGGGGAAGGAGAAAACACCATATATTTT. Translated, it gives CATRLRGEGENTIYF. This chain uses TRBV15 with TRBJ1-3, with 7 bases fitting TRBD1. This CDR3 contains 15 residues. Germline trimming cut 6 bases from V and 6 bases from J; bases unmatched to any gene: 11. The germline CDR1 and CDR2 sequences are LNHNV and YYDKDF (reference sequence).

The chain is built from TRBV3-1 (or the pseudogene TRBV3-2) and TRBJ1-1, with 9 bases that match TRBD1. This CDR3 comprises 14 residues. The germline gives CDR1 LGHDT, CDR2 YNNKEL (reference sequence). The trim removed 5 bases at V and 9 bases at J, leaving 10 bases unmatched. This CDR3 is CASSVDRGTLKAFF. CDR3 nucleotides: TGTGCCAGCAGCGTGGACAGGGGAACACTTAAAGCTTTCTTT.

The rearrangement links TRBV30 to TRBJ1-5; D is unclear. V lost 3 bases to trimming and J lost 0 bases, with 12 bases between them. The CDR3 extends over 15 amino acids. Looked up from germline, CDR1 is GTSNPN and CDR2 is SVGIG (reference sequence). This CDR3 is CAWSLSAYSNQPQHF. The CDR3 DNA reads as TGTGCCTGGAGCTTGTCTGCTTATAGCAATCAGCCCCAGCATTTT.

V gene TRBV4-3 combines with J gene TRBJ1-2, with D hard to call. The germline V gene has CDR1 LGHNA and CDR2 YSLEER. The CDR3 sequence is 15 residues long. Between the trimmed V and J ends, which lost 4 bases and 8 bases, there was a span of 20 bases. The CDR3 loop reads CASSRTSTSSTGYTF. CDR3 sequence (DNA): TGCGCCAGCAGCCGTACATCGACTTCCTCTACGGGCTACACCTTC.

The V gene is TRBV4-2, the J gene TRBJ1-2, with 9 positions matching TRBD1. The junction had 3 bases not matched to a gene; V was cut back by 0 bases and J by 4 bases. Per the germline V gene, CDR1 is LGHNA and CDR2 is YNFKEQ. The CDR3 has 15 amino acids. CDR3 sequence reads: CASSQDRGQGYGYTF. The CDR3 DNA sequence: TGTGCCAGCAGCCAAGATAGGGGACAGGGCTATGGCTACACCTTC.

The rearrangement links TRBV15 to TRBJ1-5; D is ambiguous. Germline-derived CDR1 and CDR2 are LNHNV and YYDKDF (reference sequence). The length of the CDR3 is 15 residues. The V end was cut by 0 bases, the J end by 4 bases, with 10 bases between. The chain's CDR3 is CATSRDAEINQPQHF. For the CDR3, the DNA is TGTGCCACCAGCAGAGACGCAGAAATAAATCAGCCCCAGCATTTT.

The chain recombines TRBV19 with TRBJ1-5; D uncertain. The CDR3 is 13 residues long. Germline CDR1 and CDR2: LNHDA and SQIVND (reference sequence). The V and J ends lost 3 bases and 5 bases respectively, with 8 bases between them. The CDR3 here is CASSMKADQPQHF. CDR3 nucleotides: TGTGCCAGTAGTATGAAGGCAGATCAGCCCCAGCATTTT. Filled out from reference TRBV19 and TRBJ1-5, the complete variable domain reads DGGITQSPKYLFRKEGQNVTLSCEQNLNHDAMYWYRQDPGQGLRLIYYSQIVNDFQKGDIAEGYSVSREKKESFPLTVTSAQKNPTAFYLCASSMKADQPQHFGDGTRLSIL.

This rearrangement joins TRBV6-6 to TRBJ2-3; a weak D match, TRBD1 (6 bases). Trimming stripped 3 bases from V and 6 bases from J, with 7 bases between. The CDR3 totals 12 residues. Germline values: CDR1 MNHNY, CDR2 SVGAGI (reference sequence). CDR3 sequence reads: CASSYQGDTQYF. The CDR3 DNA sequence: TGTGCCAGCAGTTATCAGGGGGATACGCAGTATTTT.

The chain couples TRBV7-9 to TRBJ2-2, with a possible D match to TRBD2 (6 bases). This CDR3 is built from 15 residues. The germline CDR1 and CDR2 sequences are SEHNR and FQNEAQ (reference sequence). V lost 6 bases, J lost 0 bases, and 11 bases lay in between. The CDR3 loop is CASRRDLTNTGELFF. CDR3 coding DNA: TGTGCCAGCAGAAGGGACTTAACGAACACCGGGGAGCTGTTTTTT.

The rearrangement links TRBV27 to TRBJ2-7; 7 bases match TRBD2. Germline CDR1 MNHEY, CDR2 SMNVEV (reference sequence). CDR3 length: 15 residues. J was trimmed by 2 bases and V by 2 bases; bases with no gene match: 6. The CDR3 DNA reads as TGTGCCAGCAGTTTAATGGCTAGCGGCACCTACGAGCAGTACTTC. This gives the protein CASSLMASGTYEQYF.

The chain has TRBV19 and TRBJ1-5; D uncertain. Germline V gene data show CDR1 as LNHDA and CDR2 as SQIVND (reference sequence). This CDR3 has 14 amino acids. The V gene lost 6 bases and the J gene lost 4 bases, with 13 bases spanning the gap. The CDR3 region is CASSLSRSNQPQHF. In nucleotides, the CDR3 is TGTGCCAGTAGCCTGTCCCGCTCGAATCAGCCCCAGCATTTT.